These T cell receptor beta chains were read from a single sample in a study of cytomegalovirus exposure and HLA in healthy donors. TCRdb keeps only in-frame clones here, not all; method: immunoSEQ multiplex PCR. The sample records around 130,000 clones, around 77% being singletons. Sequenced: PBMCs. These receptors originate from a man aged 18 to 30 in good health and CMV-seropositive. Both conserved end residues are part of each CDR3. The order of the fields is V gene, D gene, CDR3 length, clone size, J gene, CDR3 protein, CDR3 DNA. D genes are given only for firm matches. A row's size may be missing; if present it is once, few, many or a size class.

TRBV10-1,.,13,once,TRBJ2-2,CASSRVNTGELFF,TGCGCCAGCAGTAGAGTGAACACCGGGGAGCTGTTTTTT
TRBV6-6,.,13,.,TRBJ1-1,CASSRDRFTEAFF,TGTGCCAGCAGCCGCGACAGGTTTACTGAAGCTTTCTTT
TRBV6-4,TRBD2,15,.,TRBJ2-1,CASSHGLAGGNEQFF,TGTGCCAGCAGCCACGGACTAGCGGGAGGAAATGAGCAGTTCTTC
TRBV2,TRBD1,14,.,TRBJ1-2,CASTPPQGAGGYTF,TGTGCCAGCACTCCCCCCCAGGGGGCTGGTGGCTACACCTTC
TRBV30,TRBD1,13,.,TRBJ1-5,CAWGTGLNQPQHF,TGTGCCTGGGGGACAGGGCTCAATCAGCCCCAGCATTTT
TRBV6-6,.,11,.,TRBJ1-2,CASSGGRGYTF,TGTGCCAGCAGTGGGGGCCGGGGCTACACCTTC
TRBV9,.,15,.,TRBJ1-4,CASSAMTGQREKLFF,TGTGCCAGCAGCGCGATGACAGGTCAGAGAGAAAAACTGTTTTTT
TRBV10-2,.,14,.,TRBJ2-1,CASSESTIRDTQFF,TGCGCCAGCAGTGAGTCGACCATCCGGGACACACAGTTCTTC
TRBV5-1,TRBD1,14,.,TRBJ1-4,CASRSGTDNEKLFF,TGCGCCAGCAGGTCCGGGACAGATAATGAAAAACTGTTTTTT
TRBV2,TRBD1,14,.,TRBJ2-2,CASSARQGIGELFF,TGTGCCAGCAGTGCACGACAGGGTATCGGGGAGCTGTTTTTT
TRBV18,.,13,.,TRBJ2-7,CASSRSDSREQYF,TGTGCCAGCTCACGGTCTGACTCTAGGGAGCAGTACTTC
TRBV4-1,.,17,.,TRBJ1-1,CASSQPGRGSRNTEAFF,TGCGCCAGCAGCCAACCGGGAAGAGGCAGCAGGAACACTGAAGCTTTCTTT
TRBV19,.,12,once,TRBJ1-5,CASRLGSQPQHF,TGTGCCAGTAGGTTGGGGAGTCAGCCCCAGCATTTT
TRBV7-9,TRBD1,15,few,TRBJ2-7,CASSPGTGGTYEQYF,TGTGCCAGCAGCCCTGGGACAGGGGGGACCTACGAGCAGTACTTC
TRBV2,.,14,.,TRBJ1-1,CASRVAGENTEAFF,TGTGCCAGCAGGGTTGCGGGGGAGAACACTGAAGCTTTCTTT
TRBV7-6,TRBD1,14,.,TRBJ2-1,CASSRDRGSYEQFF,TGTGCCAGCAGTCGAGACAGGGGATCTTATGAGCAGTTCTTC
TRBV25-1,TRBD1,14,.,TRBJ1-5,CASSQGGEDQPQHF,TGTGCCAGCTCCCAGGGGGGTGAAGATCAGCCCCAGCATTTT
TRBV5-1,TRBD1,14,.,TRBJ1-5,CASSLGQLNQPQHF,TGCGCCAGCAGCCTGGGACAGCTCAATCAGCCCCAGCATTTT
TRBV6-1,.,15,.,TRBJ2-1,CASRDAEQEGNEQFF,TGTGCCAGCAGAGACGCAGAGCAGGAGGGCAATGAGCAGTTCTTC
TRBV27,TRBD1,13,few,TRBJ2-7,CASSHGQAGEQYF,TGTGCCAGCAGTCATGGACAGGCCGGGGAGCAGTACTTC
TRBV5-1,.,16,.,TRBJ1-4,CASSPADPATNEKLFF,TGCGCCAGCAGCCCCGCAGATCCCGCAACTAATGAAAAACTGTTTTTT
TRBV14,.,18,once,TRBJ1-1,CASSQGGGGGRRLAEAFF,TGTGCCAGCAGCCAAGGAGGAGGCGGGGGCCGAAGGTTGGCTGAAGCTTTCTTT
TRBV27,TRBD2,15,.,TRBJ2-7,CASRPGLAVSYEQYF,TGTGCCAGCAGGCCCGGACTAGCGGTTTCCTACGAGCAGTACTTC
TRBV5-4,.,16,.,TRBJ2-1,CASSGGGGEPGHEQFF,TGTGCCAGCAGCGGGGGGGGCGGGGAACCAGGGCATGAGCAGTTCTTC
TRBV11-3,TRBD1,16,.,TRBJ2-1,CASSPPTGQGISEQFF,TGTGCCAGCAGCCCGCCTACGGGACAGGGGATAAGTGAGCAGTTCTTC